This passage covers 22 T cell receptor beta chains from one sample sequenced in a study of T cell clusters in autoimmune cytopenias. Multiplex touch-down PCR amplified TRB using TRB-A and TRB-B pools in one tube. After re-calling the multiplex PCR reads, TCRdb lists one entry per CDR3 protein, DNA absent. This table holds about 5,100 distinct CDR3 sequences. Tens of thousands of genome equivalents of blood DNA were amplified for TRB. Sequenced input: peripheral blood. The receptors shown here come from a human donor with an autoimmune cytopenia or autoimmune hepatitis (not recorded which).

The rearrangement uses TRBV7-9 and TRBJ1-4; without DNA, the TCRdb call of TRBD1 cannot be checked. The CDR3 covers 16 residues. The germline CDR1 and CDR2 sequences are SEHNR and FQNEAQ (reference sequence). CDR3 in amino acids: CASSLGQGKYNEKLFF.

Frequency places this clonotype as medium-sized. The V call is TRBV6-5, the J call TRBJ2-3; TCRdb's D call, TRBD2, is unchecked because there is no DNA. From germline, CDR1 is MNHEY and CDR2 SVGAGI. The CDR3 spans 15 residues. The CDR3: CASKKRGSSTDTQYF.

The rearrangement links TRBV20-1 to TRBJ2-7. The germline CDR1 and CDR2 sequences are DFQATT and SNEGSKA (reference sequence). CDR3 length: 14 amino acids. The CDR3 region is CSASGSGNLYEQYF.

The chain has TRBV18 and TRBJ1-2. This CDR3 is built from 13 residues. Germline V gives CDR1 KGHSH, CDR2 LQKENI. The CDR3 loop reads CASSPTANYGYTF. Full variable domain (rest looked up from reference TRBV18 and TRBJ1-2): NAGVMQNPRHLVRRRGQEARLRCSPMKGHSHVYWYRQLPEEGLKFMVYLQKENIIDESGMPKERFSAEFPKEGPSILRIQQVVRGDSAAYFCASSPTANYGYTFGSGTRLTVV.

Frequency places this clonotype as medium-sized. The genes are TRBV6-5 and TRBJ1-1; lacking DNA, the TRBD1 call made by TCRdb goes unchecked. The CDR3 extends over 14 amino acids. In germline, CDR1 is MNHEY, CDR2 SVGAGI. The CDR3 sequence: CASRDRTPVTEAFF.

By frequency, this clonotype is medium-sized. This rearrangement joins TRBV12-3 or TRBV12-4 to TRBJ1-6; there is no DNA to check the TCRdb D call of TRBD1. The length of the CDR3 is 14 residues. Here the CDR3 reads CASTTTGGQSPLHF.

Frequency places this clonotype as medium-sized. The chain uses TRBV6-1 and TRBJ1-5; lacking DNA, the TRBD1 call made by TCRdb goes unchecked. The CDR3 loop spans 14 amino acids. Germline assignment: CDR1 MNHNS and CDR2 SASEGT. CDR3 region: CASNTGEGNQPQHF.

Judged by frequency, this clonotype is medium-sized (0.01 to 0.1%). The V call is TRBV29-1, the J call TRBJ1-2; the TCRdb D gene call, TRBD1, has no DNA to confirm it. The CDR3 covers 13 residues. Germline values: CDR1 SQVTM, CDR2 ANQGSEA. This CDR3 is CSVDAGGDYGYTF.

By frequency, this clonotype is medium-sized. The chain joins TRBV6-5 to TRBJ1-2; lacking DNA, the TRBD1 call made by TCRdb goes unchecked. The CDR3 has 15 residues. Looked up from germline, CDR1 is MNHEY and CDR2 is SVGAGI. The CDR3 reads CASSPQADGVLGYTF.

By frequency, this clonotype registers medium-sized. This chain joins TRBV29-1 and TRBJ1-1. Germline values: CDR1 SQVTM, CDR2 ANQGSEA. CDR3 length: 13 amino acids. Here the CDR3 reads CSVDGQGGTEAFF.

The V gene is TRBV20-1, the J gene TRBJ2-7; TCRdb picks TRBD1, but there is no DNA to check that call. Per germline, CDR1 DFQATT and CDR2 SNEGSKA (reference sequence). The CDR3 contains 12 residues. CDR3 sequence reads: CSAGLGGSEQYF.

The genes are TRBV6-5 and TRBJ1-4; TCRdb outputs TRBD1, but without DNA this stays unchecked. Germline-derived CDR1 and CDR2 are MNHEY and SVGAGI. There are 16 residues in the CDR3. The chain's CDR3 is CASSYGDRVGGEKLFF.

This chain connects TRBV12-3 or TRBV12-4 to TRBJ2-7; TCRdb gives TRBD1 as the D gene, but with no DNA this cannot be confirmed. The CDR3 is 16 amino acids. The CDR3 reads CASSSTGGGARYEQYF.

V usage is TRBV10-3 and J usage is TRBJ2-1. CDR3 length: 16 residues. CDR1 and CDR2 (germline): ENHRY, SYGVKD. The CDR3 here is CATSDAAGSSYNEQFF.

By frequency, this clonotype is large. The chain joins TRBV5-4 to TRBJ2-1; TCRdb's assignment of TRBD2 cannot be checked, as there is no DNA. CDR1 and CDR2 from the germline V gene are SGHNT and YYREEE (reference sequence). The CDR3 has 15 amino acids. The CDR3 reads CASSSGTNPPDEQFF.

This sequence joins TRBV7-9 and TRBJ2-7; the D gene TCRdb calls, TRBD2, cannot be checked with no DNA. CDR1 and CDR2 (germline): SEHNR, FQNEAQ (reference sequence). The CDR3 contains 14 residues. Here the CDR3 reads CASSSRTVSYEQYF.

V usage is TRBV12-3 or TRBV12-4 and J usage is TRBJ2-2; TCRdb selects TRBD1, and the lack of DNA leaves this call unchecked. CDR3 length equals 16 residues. The CDR3 is CASSPRDREITGELFF.

This chain joins TRBV5-6 and TRBJ1-6; no DNA is available, so the TRBD1 call from TCRdb remains unchecked. The CDR3 spans 15 residues. Looked up from germline, CDR1 is SGHDT and CDR2 is YYEEEE. CDR3 sequence reads: CASSLGDRVGSPLHF.

V and J are TRBV20-1 and TRBJ2-1; TCRdb lists TRBD1, though no DNA is available to test this call. Germline V gene lookup returns CDR1 DFQATT and CDR2 SNEGSKA (reference sequence). The CDR3 totals 15 residues. The CDR3 protein is CSARTGDEGYNEQFF.

This clonotype is called medium-sized based on its frequency. The gene calls are TRBV19 and TRBJ1-2; TCRdb's assignment of TRBD1 cannot be checked, as there is no DNA. This CDR3 contains 16 residues. Germline V CDR1 and CDR2: LNHDA, SQIVND (reference sequence). CDR3 in amino acids: CASSIVGAGPNYGYTF.

This clonotype is classed as medium-sized (0.01 to 0.1%) by frequency. The J gene is TRBJ2-7, the V gene TRBV20-1; the TCRdb D gene call, TRBD2, has no DNA to confirm it. Per the germline V gene, CDR1 is DFQATT and CDR2 is SNEGSKA (reference sequence). The CDR3 spans 14 residues. The CDR3 region is CSARRTSDAYEQYF.

The chain carries TRBV10-3 and TRBJ2-5; the TCRdb D gene call, TRBD1, has no DNA to confirm it. This CDR3 has 14 residues. Per germline, CDR1 ENHRY and CDR2 SYGVKD. The CDR3 spells CAIRPDRGEETQYF.